The 9 T cell receptor beta chains below were found in one sample sequenced in a study of blood T cell repertoires in COVID-19. Generated by immunoSEQ multiplex PCR, the TCRdb table keeps only in-frame clones and is missing some. The data show 100,000 to 150,000 clones, more than 75% seen once. Sequenced input: peripheral blood. These receptors were taken from a man aged 60-69 years with acute or convalescent COVID-19.

This clone has ten or more counts. The chain carries TRBV19 and TRBJ2-2, with 9 bases matching TRBD2. The V and J ends lost 6 bases and 5 bases, in that order; junction bases with no gene match: 10. The CDR3 totals 16 residues. The germline gives CDR1 LNHDA, CDR2 SQIVND (reference sequence). Written as DNA, the CDR3 is TGTGCCAGTAGCCGGCGGCGGGAGGGTTGGACCGGGGAGCTGTTTTTT. This gives the protein CASSRRREGWTGELFF.

This sequence joins TRBV13 and TRBJ1-1; TRBD1 might be the D (6 bases). V dropped 5 bases and J dropped 0 bases, with 13 bases sitting between them. The germline V gene has CDR1 PRHDT and CDR2 FYEKMQ (reference sequence). The CDR3 has 15 residues. The CDR3 reads CASSLLGHLNTEAFF. In DNA, the CDR3 is TGTGCCAGCAGCCTGCTGGGACACCTGAACACTGAAGCTTTCTTT.

This clone appeared once. The chain carries TRBV7-2 and TRBJ1-6; D might be TRBD1 (6 bases). Trimming stripped 5 bases from V and 9 bases from J, with 14 bases between. This CDR3 contains 14 residues. Germline V CDR1 and CDR2: SGHTA, FQGNSA. The CDR3, as DNA: TGTGCCAGCAGCCCTCGGACAGTAGGTTCACCCCTCCACTTT. Its translation: CASSPRTVGSPLHF.

This chain uses TRBV15 with TRBJ2-3, with 9 bases that match TRBD2. The CDR3 has 16 amino acids. V was clipped by 0 bases and J by 6 bases; unmatched bases: 7. Germline values: CDR1 LNHNV, CDR2 YYDKDF (reference sequence). The CDR3 sequence is CATSREGGRAGDTQYF. The CDR3 DNA is TGTGCCACCAGCAGAGAGGGCGGGAGGGCCGGTGATACGCAGTATTTT.

The chain carries TRBV5-4 and TRBJ2-2, with D perhaps TRBD2 (5 bases). V gave up 0 bases and J gave up 6 bases, with 9 bases separating them. Germline CDR1 is SGHNT and CDR2 is YYREEE (reference sequence). There are 14 residues in the CDR3. In DNA, the CDR3 is TGTGCCAGCAGCTTGGGGCGGGTCCCCGGGGAGCTGTTTTTT. Amino acid sequence: CASSLGRVPGELFF. Variable domain in full (rest from reference TRBV5-4 and TRBJ2-2): ETGVTQSPTHLIKTRGQQVTLRCSSQSGHNTVSWYQQALGQGPQFIFQYYREEENGRGNFPPRFSGLQFPNYSSELNVNALELDDSALYLCASSLGRVPGELFFGEGSRLTVL.

The chain combines TRBV28 with TRBJ2-1, with TRBD2 as a possible D gene (6 bases). Germline values: CDR1 MDHEN, CDR2 SYDVKM. The CDR3 is 11 amino acids. V was shortened by 5 bases and J by 10 bases, with 9 bases between the two germline ends. The CDR3 nucleotides read TGTGCCAGCAGTCTTCGGGAGGAGCAGTTCTTC. Residues: CASSLREEQFF.

The chain employs TRBV6-1 and TRBJ1-5, with D possibly TRBD1 on 5 matching bases. The CDR3 contains 13 residues. Germline V gene data show CDR1 as MNHNS and CDR2 as SASEGT. V was cut by 0 bases and J by 7 bases, with 7 bases left in between. CDR3 DNA sequence: TGTGCCAGCAGTGAAGCGCGGGGGCAGCCCCAGCATTTT. Its protein product is CASSEARGQPQHF.

This clone is termed medium-sized (0.01 to 0.1%). V and J are TRBV9 and TRBJ2-2, with D possibly being TRBD2 (6 bases). Germline assignment: CDR1 SGDLS and CDR2 YYNGEE. Trimming removed 0 bases from V and 1 base from J, with 10 bases in between. The CDR3 has 16 residues. CDR3 in amino acids: CASSVDDGGNTGELFF. The CDR3 DNA follows: TGTGCCAGCAGCGTAGACGACGGGGGGAACACCGGGGAGCTGTTTTTT.

The chain combines TRBV24-1 with TRBJ2-1; 12 nucleotides match TRBD2. The CDR3 totals 17 residues. The germline CDR1 and CDR2 sequences are KGHDR and SFDVKD. The trim removed 3 bases at V and 3 bases at J, leaving 5 bases unmatched. The CDR3 region has the DNA TGTGCCACCAGTGATCCCTCACTAGCGGGGGGCTACAATGAGCAGTTCTTC. This translates into CATSDPSLAGGYNEQFF.